The rows below give T cell receptor beta chains drawn from one sample of a study of blood T cell repertoires in COVID-19. Profiling relied on immunoSEQ multiplex PCR, and the TCRdb table lists in-frame clones only, not all of them. The sample shows about 100,000 clones, more than 65% of them seen only once. Input material: peripheral blood. These receptor sequences come from an older woman with acute or convalescent COVID-19. Each CDR3 is given with its conserved first and last residue. A D gene is named only where the DNA matches it firmly. Size is omitted from some rows. Given values are once, few, many or a class for expanded clones.

J | size | D | V | CDR3 | DNA
TRBJ2-7 | once | TRBD1 | TRBV29-1 | CSVGQGVGIYEQYF | TGCAGCGTTGGACAGGGGGTGGGGATCTACGAGCAGTACTTC
TRBJ2-1 | NA | TRBD2 | TRBV28 | CASSTLAGNSYNEQFF | TGTGCCAGCAGCACCCTAGCGGGGAATTCCTACAATGAGCAGTTCTTC
TRBJ2-1 | NA | TRBD1 | TRBV5-1 | CASNEGQTYNEQFF | TGCGCCAGCAACGAGGGACAGACCTACAATGAGCAGTTCTTC
TRBJ2-3 | once | TRBD2 | TRBV28 | CASSPPLPSGGTTDTQYF | TGTGCCAGCAGTCCACCTCTACCCAGCGGGGGTACCACAGATACGCAGTATTTT
TRBJ2-1 | NA | TRBD1 | TRBV7-3 | CASSSPGQGDNEQFF | TGTGCCAGCAGCTCACCGGGACAGGGTGACAATGAGCAGTTCTTC
TRBJ2-2 | NA | TRBD1 | TRBV6-1 | CASSGTGKGYTGELFF | TGTGCCAGCAGTGGGACAGGGAAAGGGTACACCGGGGAGCTGTTTTTT
TRBJ2-3 | NA | NA | TRBV11-3 | CASSLGQASDTQYF | TGTGCCAGCAGCTTAGGACAGGCGTCAGATACGCAGTATTTT
TRBJ1-4 | NA | NA | TRBV18 | CASSPADSTNEKLFF | TGTGCCAGCTCACCGGCGGATTCAACTAATGAAAAACTGTTTTTT
TRBJ1-1 | NA | NA | TRBV3-1/TRBV3-2 | CASSQGAGAFF | TGTGCCAGCAGCCAGGGGGCAGGAGCTTTCTTT
TRBJ1-2 | NA | NA | TRBV10-2 | CASSVESTVYGYTF | TGCGCCAGCAGTGTTGAGTCCACAGTATATGGCTACACCTTC
TRBJ1-2 | NA | NA | TRBV9 | CASSGARPGYTF | TGTGCCAGCAGCGGCGCGAGGCCTGGCTACACCTTC
TRBJ2-3 | NA | NA | TRBV7-2 | CASSFGGARGDTQYF | TGTGCCAGCAGCTTTGGGGGGGCGAGGGGAGATACGCAGTATTTT
TRBJ2-7 | NA | TRBD1 | TRBV5-1 | CASSFGTGFMYF | TGCGCCAGCAGTTTTGGGACAGGTTTCATGTACTTC
TRBJ2-5 | once | TRBD2 | TRBV19 | CASSTGLEETQYF | TGTGCCAGTAGTACCGGACTAGAAGAGACCCAGTACTTC
TRBJ1-4 | NA | NA | TRBV28 | CASSPAGIGTNEKLFF | TGTGCCAGCAGCCCGGCGGGTATAGGTACTAATGAAAAACTGTTTTTT
TRBJ1-6 | NA | NA | TRBV3-1/TRBV3-2 | CASSQDAAASPLHF | TGTGCCAGCAGCCAAGATGCGGCTGCTTCACCCCTCCACTTT
TRBJ1-1 | NA | TRBD1 | TRBV30 | CAWKRVGQLEVFF | TGTGCCTGGAAGCGGGTGGGACAGCTAGAGGTTTTCTTT